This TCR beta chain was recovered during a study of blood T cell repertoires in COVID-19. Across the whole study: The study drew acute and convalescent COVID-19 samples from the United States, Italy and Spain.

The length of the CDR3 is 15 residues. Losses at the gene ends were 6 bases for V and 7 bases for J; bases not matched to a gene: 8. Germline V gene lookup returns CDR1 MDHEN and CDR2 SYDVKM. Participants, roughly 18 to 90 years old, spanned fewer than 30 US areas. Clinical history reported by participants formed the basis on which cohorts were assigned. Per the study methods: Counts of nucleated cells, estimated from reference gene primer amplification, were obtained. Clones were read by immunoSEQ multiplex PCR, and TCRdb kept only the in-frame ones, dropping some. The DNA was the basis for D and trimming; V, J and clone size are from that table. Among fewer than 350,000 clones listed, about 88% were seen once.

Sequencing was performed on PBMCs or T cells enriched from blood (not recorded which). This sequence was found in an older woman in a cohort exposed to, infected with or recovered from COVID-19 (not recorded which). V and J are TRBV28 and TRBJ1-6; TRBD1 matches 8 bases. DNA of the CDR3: TGTGCCAGCAGACCCGACAGGGGAAACAATTCACCCCTCCACTTT. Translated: CASRPDRGNNSPLHF.